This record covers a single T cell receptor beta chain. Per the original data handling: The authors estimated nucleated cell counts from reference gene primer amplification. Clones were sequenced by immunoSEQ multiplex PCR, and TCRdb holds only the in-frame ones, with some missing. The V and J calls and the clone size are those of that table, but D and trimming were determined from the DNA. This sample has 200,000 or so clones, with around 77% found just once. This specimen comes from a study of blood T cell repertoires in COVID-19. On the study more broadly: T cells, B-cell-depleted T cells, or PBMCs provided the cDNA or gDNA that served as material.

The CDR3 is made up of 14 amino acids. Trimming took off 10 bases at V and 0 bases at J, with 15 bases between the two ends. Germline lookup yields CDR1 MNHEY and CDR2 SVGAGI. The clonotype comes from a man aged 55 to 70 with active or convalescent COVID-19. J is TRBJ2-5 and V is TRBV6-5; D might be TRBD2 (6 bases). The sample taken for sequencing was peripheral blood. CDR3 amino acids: CATSRGTYQETQYF. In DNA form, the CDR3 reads TGTGCCACTTCCCGGGGGACCTACCAAGAGACCCAGTACTTC.